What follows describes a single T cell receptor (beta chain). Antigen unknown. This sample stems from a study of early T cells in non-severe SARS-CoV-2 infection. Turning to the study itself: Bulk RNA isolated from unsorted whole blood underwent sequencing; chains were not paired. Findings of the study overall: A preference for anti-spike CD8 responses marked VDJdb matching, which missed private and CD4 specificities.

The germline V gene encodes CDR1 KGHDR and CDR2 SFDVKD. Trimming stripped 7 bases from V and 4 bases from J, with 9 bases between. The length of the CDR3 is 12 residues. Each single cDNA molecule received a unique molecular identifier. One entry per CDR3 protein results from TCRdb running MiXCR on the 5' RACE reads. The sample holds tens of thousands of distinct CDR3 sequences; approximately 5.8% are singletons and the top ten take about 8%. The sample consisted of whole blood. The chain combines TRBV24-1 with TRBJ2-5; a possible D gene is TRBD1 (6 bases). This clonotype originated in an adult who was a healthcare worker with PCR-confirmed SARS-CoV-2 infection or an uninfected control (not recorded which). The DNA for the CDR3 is TGTGCCACCAGGGACAGACGAGAGACCCAGTACTTC. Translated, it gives CATRDRRETQYF.